This TCR beta chain was found in a study of technical replicates of blood from a handful of donors (dated 2017 in TCRdb). The CDR3, from cysteine to phenylalanine, totals 14 residues. Left in the record is the CDR3 DNA by itself, 42 bases read in frame from the first base. Between the V and J ends, shortened by 6 bases and 4 bases respectively, the junction contains 16 bases. According to the germline V gene, CDR1 reads SQVTM and CDR2 reads ANQGSEA. The library was produced with the immunoSEQ multiplex PCR assay. Sourced from immuneACCESS, this table was stored by TCRdb with only in-frame sequences that have V and J called. A share of the clones is absent; for the studies checked, an unresolved V gene accounts for under half, and the remainder has no known explanation. This sample comprises around 70,000 clones, roughly 94% of them detected only once. Of the sample, about 0.4% falls within the top ten clones.

About this clone itself: The target of this receptor is not known. Nothing much larger sits one base from this clone, and base qualities are not available.

Input material: T cells isolated from PBMCs. The sequence is built from TRBV29-1 and TRBJ1-5; the D gene lacks a confident call. This receptor was obtained from a human donor in good health. CDR3 region: CSVAPATNNQPQHF. The DNA sequence follows: TGCAGCGTGGCCCCCGCGACAAATAATCAGCCCCAGCATTTT.